Included here is one T cell receptor beta chain sequence, with context. Its antigen remains undetermined. Nothing much larger sits one base from this clone, and base qualities are not available. This sample is part of a study of regulatory T cells in long-lasting Graves disease (dated by TCRdb to 2020 to 2023). Background on the whole study: Persistent Graves' disease meant more than 5 years of antithyroid drug treatment with TSH receptor autoantibodies that stayed positive. Patients with persistent Graves' disease were compared with patients with newly diagnosed Graves' disease using TCR sequencing and RNA sequencing of peripheral blood. The study took place in China and was registered as a clinical trial. A total of around 35 samples underwent TCR sequencing, from about 13 patients with persistent Graves' disease and some 20 patients with newly diagnosed Graves' disease. Antithyroid drugs had been taken for roughly 10 years on average by persistent Graves' disease patients in the clinical cohort. Broader findings and caveats from the paper: Sequencing and analysis were limited to the TCR beta chain. The authors noted that the small sample size was a limitation that may lower accuracy. Lower TCR Shannon entropy and fewer highly expanded clones were observed in persistent Graves' disease patients than in newly diagnosed patients, which suggested clonal expansion. Preferential use of TRBV28, TRBJ1-2 and TRBJ2-5 was observed in persistent disease, whereas TRBV20-1 and TRBJ2-1 were favored in newly diagnosed disease. A larger number of public clonotypes was shared among persistent patients (approximately 2,500) than among newly diagnosed patients (roughly 980). Because the primary lesion, thyroid tissue, could not be accessed, the study looked at peripheral blood alone.

Libraries were made using multiplex PCR. Reads for this sample came from an Illumina HiSeq 4000. TCR beta libraries were built with iRepertoire HTBI primers and Arm-PCR amplification of CDR3 regions. PCR products were gel purified before sequencing. In the original analysis: Gene usage analysis of CDR3 amino acid clonotypes relied on the 60 to 65 TRBV and fewer than 15 TRBJ segments identified across samples. Filtered high-quality paired reads were merged into contigs using COPE and FqMerger. BLAST was used to align contigs to IMGT TRBV, TRBD and TRBJ reference genes, and CDR3 was defined according to IMGT. Any clonotype with a frequency above 0.1% was counted as a highly expanded clone. Shannon entropy was used to measure repertoire diversity, and the Gini coefficient was used to measure V-J evenness. Public clonotypes were defined as clonotypes shared by more than one individual. Starting from the raw public reads, TCRdb applied fastp trimming at Q25, assembled clones with MiXCR and retained in-frame beta chains. Under each unique CDR3 protein, matching rows form one entry showing the most common genes and DNA. For this entry, the V and J calls and clone size follow TCRdb and not the study's own pipeline. This sample holds about 470,000 distinct CDR3 sequences; roughly 20% were observed only once. The ten largest clonotypes hold 7% to 10% of the sample.

The time point label of this sample denotes: persistent/refractory GD, antithyroid drugs over 5 years with positive TRAb. RNA was extracted from PBMCs in TRIzol for both TCR sequencing and RNA sequencing. The diagnosis of Graves' disease followed American Thyroid Association guidelines. Patients for the study were recruited at an endocrinology department in Xi'an, China. Each patient gave 8.5 to 9.5 milliliters of peripheral blood, collected in an EDTA anticoagulant tube. Ficoll Paque Plus density gradient separation was used to isolate PBMCs, and no further T cell sorting was performed. An Agilent 2100 Bioanalyzer and agarose gel were used to check RNA quality, while a NanoDrop 2000 measured RNA concentration. Taken from the germline V gene, the CDR1 and CDR2 loops are MNHEY and SVGEGT. From cysteine to phenylalanine, the CDR3 is 13 amino acids long. Only the CDR3 part of the read is kept: 39 bases, read in frame from the first base. Trimming at the junction amounts to 3 bases on V and 2 bases on J, and the germline ends lie 8 bases apart.

Source: peripheral blood mononuclear cells (PBMCs), taken when the disease was refractory, from a patient treated with antithyroid drugs. This clonotype was obtained from a female donor with Graves disease. The V and J genes are TRBV6-2 or TRBV6-3 and TRBJ2-7, with the D gene call left open. The nucleotide sequence is given as TGTGCCAGCAGTTATCACACAGCCTACGAGCAGTACTTC. It translates as CASSYHTAYEQYF.